Following are 22 T cell receptor beta chains from one sample sequenced in a study of blood T cell repertoires in COVID-19. The protocol was immunoSEQ multiplex PCR, while the TCRdb copy is restricted to in-frame clones and leaves out a portion. The data contain about 81,000 clones, more than 70% of them singletons. Sequenced input: peripheral blood. The source is a human donor in a cohort sampled during active COVID-19.

The chain links TRBV6-6 to TRBJ2-5; TRBD1 is a possible D gene (5 bases). Trimming removed 6 bases at V and 1 base at J, with 9 bases between. This CDR3 has 13 residues. The germline gives CDR1 MNHNY, CDR2 SVGAGI (reference sequence). In DNA, the CDR3 is TGTGCCAGCAGACAGACAGCCCAAGAGACCCAGTACTTC. Protein product: CASRQTAQETQYF.

Here the CDR3 reads CASSPTYEGVQPQHF. The CDR3, as DNA: TGTGCCAGCAGCCCGACTTATGAGGGCGTTCAGCCCCAGCATTTT. The V gene is TRBV4-2, the J gene TRBJ1-5; no clear D. The length of the CDR3 is 15 residues. CDR1 is LGHNA, CDR2 YNFKEQ, per germline. Trimming pared 4 bases from V and 6 bases from J, leaving 16 bases between.

The CDR3 reads CASSFPLRGGSNTDTQYF. In DNA, the CDR3 is TGTGCCAGCAGCTTCCCTCTCCGGGGGGGCTCTAACACAGATACGCAGTATTTT. The chain joins TRBV7-2 to TRBJ2-3; 8 nucleotides match TRBD2. The CDR3 has 18 amino acids. Looked up from germline, CDR1 is SGHTA and CDR2 is FQGNSA. V trimming: 3 bases; J trimming: 2 bases; junction bases outside the gene matches: 13.

The chain joins TRBV5-5 to TRBJ1-1, with a possible D match to TRBD1 (6 bases). From germline, CDR1 is SGHKS and CDR2 YYEKEE (reference sequence). The CDR3 length is 14 residues. Trimming shortened V by 1 base and J by 3 bases, and 10 bases separated the two germline ends. CDR3 DNA sequence: TGTGCCAGCAGCTTGACAGGGTTGGACACTGAAGCTTTCTTT. As protein: CASSLTGLDTEAFF.

This sequence joins TRBV19 and TRBJ2-6; TRBD2 agrees at 7 bases. This CDR3 is built from 15 residues. The germline CDR1 and CDR2 sequences are LNHDA and SQIVND (reference sequence). V lost 9 bases, J lost 0 bases, and 5 bases stayed unmatched. The CDR3 sequence: CARGGVNSGANVLTF. In DNA, the CDR3 is TGTGCCAGGGGGGGGGTTAACTCTGGGGCCAACGTCCTGACTTTC.

The chain combines TRBV28 with TRBJ2-1; D remains ambiguous. Germline V gives CDR1 MDHEN, CDR2 SYDVKM. The CDR3 sequence is 13 residues long. Trimming cost V 1 base and J 4 bases, with 5 bases left between them. The CDR3 sequence: CASSLFVYNEQFF. In DNA, the CDR3 is TGTGCCAGCAGTTTATTCGTTTACAATGAGCAGTTCTTC.

The chain recombines TRBV9 with TRBJ1-6, with D possibly TRBD1 on 6 matching bases. The CDR3 consists of 18 residues. Trimming removed 3 bases from V and 7 bases from J, with 23 bases in between. Looked up from germline, CDR1 is SGDLS and CDR2 is YYNGEE. CDR3 loop: CASSGAPTGGRLNSPLHF. As DNA, the CDR3 is TGTGCCAGCAGCGGAGCCCCAACGGGGGGGCGGTTGAATTCACCCCTCCACTTT. Using reference TRBV9 and TRBJ1-6 for the parts outside the CDR3, the full variable domain is DSGVTQTPKHLITATGQRVTLRCSPRSGDLSVYWYQQSLDQGLQFLIQYYNGEERAKGNILERFSAQQFPDLHSELNLSSLELGDSALYFCASSGAPTGGRLNSPLHFGNGTRLTVT.

CDR3 protein: CASSSLAGGGELFF. CDR3 in DNA: TGTGCCAGCAGCTCACTAGCGGGAGGCGGGGAGCTGTTTTTT. The chain couples TRBV5-4 to TRBJ2-2, with 12 bases fitting TRBD2. V lost 3 bases to trimming and J lost 7 bases; unmatched junction nucleotides: 1. Germline loops: CDR1 SGHNT, CDR2 YYREEE (reference sequence). The CDR3 has 14 residues.

The V and J genes are TRBV2 and TRBJ2-7; TRBD1 matches at 8 bases. Unmatched junction bases numbered 7, after V lost 4 bases and J lost 5 bases. The germline CDR1 and CDR2 sequences are SNHLY and FYNNEI. The CDR3 contains 14 residues. The DNA for the CDR3 is TGTGCCAGCAGTGCCGACAGGGGATTCCACGAGCAGTACTTC. Protein: CASSADRGFHEQYF.

The chain carries TRBV12-3 or TRBV12-4 and TRBJ1-2; the D is unclear. This CDR3 contains 11 residues. Trimming removed 8 bases from V and 10 bases from J, with 14 bases in between. The DNA for the CDR3 is TGTGCCAGCGGCCGGGGTCGCGACTACACCTTC. Translated, it gives CASGRGRDYTF.

The V and J genes are TRBV5-6 and TRBJ2-1; 11 bases are shared with TRBD2. This CDR3 comprises 17 residues. Unmatched junction bases numbered 7, after V lost 2 bases and J lost 3 bases. Looked up from germline, CDR1 is SGHDT and CDR2 is YYEEEE. DNA of the CDR3: TGTGCCAGCAGCTTAAAGTATCTAGCGGGGGGCTACAATGAGCAGTTCTTC. Residues: CASSLKYLAGGYNEQFF.

The chain is built from TRBV6-5 and TRBJ2-2, with D maybe TRBD2 (6 bases). Trimming pared 7 bases from V and 6 bases from J, leaving 12 bases between. Germline CDR1 MNHEY, CDR2 SVGAGI. CDR3 size: 13 residues. The CDR3 DNA is TGTGCCAGCAAACTCTCGGGGGCCGGGGAGCTGTTTTTT. Translated: CASKLSGAGELFF.

The chain combines TRBV5-1 with TRBJ1-2; D is uncertain. Between the trimmed V and J ends, which lost 2 bases and 2 bases, there was a span of 10 bases. Germline CDR1 SGHRS, CDR2 YFSETQ. The CDR3 length is 14 residues. The CDR3 region has the DNA TGCGCCAGCAGCTTAGAGCTGAACAACTATGGCTACACCTTC. It codes for CASSLELNNYGYTF.

The chain uses TRBV7-2 and TRBJ2-5; 8 positions agree with TRBD2. With 6 bases clipped from V and 1 base from J, the junction kept 4 bases outside the gene matches. Germline CDR1 SGHTA, CDR2 FQGNSA. The CDR3 totals 14 residues. The DNA of the CDR3 is TGTGCCAGCAGACCTCGGGGGGGCCAAGAGACCCAGTACTTC. This translates into CASRPRGGQETQYF. Based on the CDR3 plus reference TRBV7-2 and TRBJ2-5, the full variable domain is GAGVSQSPSNKVTEKGKDVELRCDPISGHTALYWYRQSLGQGLEFLIYFQGNSAPDKSGLPSDRFSAERTGGSVSTLTIQRTQQEDSAVYLCASRPRGGQETQYFGPGTRLLVL.

This chain links TRBV29-1 with TRBJ1-4; D might be TRBD1 (5 bases). There are 14 residues in the CDR3. Germline lookup yields CDR1 SQVTM and CDR2 ANQGSEA. V was trimmed by 3 bases and J by 4 bases, leaving 12 bases between them. The CDR3 here is CSVDGAEDNEKLFF. The CDR3 nucleotides are TGCAGCGTTGATGGGGCAGAAGATAATGAAAAACTGTTTTTT.

The rearrangement uses TRBV18 and TRBJ2-7, with 11 bases that match TRBD2. The J segment lost 3 bases and the V segment lost 6 bases, leaving 4 bases of the junction unmatched. This CDR3 comprises 14 residues. Germline V gives CDR1 KGHSH, CDR2 LQKENI. In nucleotides, the CDR3 is TGTGCCAGCTCCCCCACTAGCGGGAGCTACGAGCAGTACTTC. It translates to CASSPTSGSYEQYF. The full variable domain, completed using reference TRBV18 and TRBJ2-7, is NAGVMQNPRHLVRRRGQEARLRCSPMKGHSHVYWYRQLPEEGLKFMVYLQKENIIDESGMPKERFSAEFPKEGPSILRIQQVVRGDSAAYFCASSPTSGSYEQYFGPGTRLTVT.

This rearrangement joins TRBV19 to TRBJ2-1, with 9 bases lining up with TRBD2. The CDR3 is made up of 17 amino acids. CDR1 and CDR2 from the germline V gene are LNHDA and SQIVND (reference sequence). Trimming cost V 1 base and J 2 bases; bases outside gene matches: 6. The CDR3 spells CASSIGGRALTYNEQFF. The CDR3 DNA reads TGTGCCAGTAGTATAGGCGGGAGGGCCCTAACCTACAATGAGCAGTTCTTC.

The chain recombines TRBV15 with TRBJ1-6; TRBD1 aligns across 8 bases. Germline lookup yields CDR1 LNHNV and CDR2 YYDKDF (reference sequence). The CDR3 extends over 16 amino acids. The V and J ends lost 7 bases and 0 bases, in that order; junction bases with no gene match: 5. The chain's CDR3 is CATTNRGSSYNSPLHF. CDR3 DNA: TGTGCCACCACCAACAGGGGGTCCTCCTATAATTCACCCCTCCACTTT.

This clone has just a few counts. This sequence joins TRBV2 and TRBJ2-2; TRBD2 aligns across 11 bases. V lost 6 bases and J lost 4; bases outside the gene matches: 4. There are 15 residues in the CDR3. The germline gives CDR1 SNHLY, CDR2 FYNNEI. The CDR3 DNA reads TGTGCCAGCAGCCCGCTAGCGGGGGGCACCGGGGAGCTGTTTTTT. This translates into CASSPLAGGTGELFF.

This clone was picked up a small number of times. This chain links TRBV7-9 with TRBJ1-1; no clear D. Germline V gene data show CDR1 as SEHNR and CDR2 as FQNEAQ (reference sequence). Trimming took off 3 bases at V and 1 base at J, with 3 bases between the two ends. There are 12 residues in the CDR3. The CDR3 coding sequence is TGTGCCAGCAGCTTCGGGAACACTGAAGCTTTCTTT. Amino acids: CASSFGNTEAFF. Full variable domain (missing parts from reference TRBV7-9 and TRBJ1-1): DTGVSQNPRHKITKRGQNVTFRCDPISEHNRLYWYRQTLGQGPEFLTYFQNEAQLEKSRLLSDRFSAERPKGSFSTLEIQRTEQGDSAMYLCASSFGNTEAFFGQGTRLTVV.

The rearrangement links TRBV12-5 to TRBJ2-5, with 9 bases identical to TRBD2. The CDR3 has 15 residues. The junction had 3 bases not matched to a gene; V was cut back by 3 bases and J by 1 base. Germline V lookup: CDR1 LGHNT, CDR2 FRNRAP. The CDR3 protein is CASGLRGGAQETQYF. DNA for the CDR3: TGTGCTAGTGGTTTACGCGGGGGGGCCCAAGAGACCCAGTACTTC.

J is TRBJ1-2 and V is TRBV13, with D hard to call. The germline V gene encodes CDR1 PRHDT and CDR2 FYEKMQ (reference sequence). The CDR3 loop spans 14 amino acids. V lost 8 bases and J lost 4, with 17 bases in between. This CDR3 is CASSNRATAYGYTF. The CDR3 region has the DNA TGTGCCAGCTCCAACAGAGCCACCGCCTATGGCTACACCTTC.